These T cell receptor beta chains were read from a single sample in a study of beta chain features in type 1 diabetes. Profiled with immunoSEQ multiplex PCR; TCRdb holds only in-frame clones, not every one. The sample contains around 650,000 clones, 12% of which appear only once. What was sequenced was naive CD4+ T cells from blood. The origin of the receptors is a man under 40 with type 1 diabetes. Each CDR3 is given with its conserved first and last residue. The D gene is left open where the match is weak. A clone size is listed for some rows: how often the clone was seen (once, few, many), or a class if it is expanded.

clone_size j_call v_call d_call cdr3_nt cdr3_aa
. TRBJ2-2 TRBV5-6 . TGTGCCAGCAGCAATATTGAGCCGACAGGAAGGGAGCTGTTTTTT CASSNIEPTGRELFF
few TRBJ2-5 TRBV18 TRBD2 TGTGCCAGCTCACCAACTTTGACTAGCTTCCTAGAGACCCAGTACTTC CASSPTLTSFLETQYF
few TRBJ1-6 TRBV9 . TGTGCCAGCAGCGAGAACCTCCAAATCAATTCACCCCTCCACTTT CASSENLQINSPLHF
few TRBJ2-3 TRBV5-1 TRBD1 TGCGCCAGCAGCTTGTCGACAGGGGGGAACACAGATACGCAGTATTTT CASSLSTGGNTDTQYF
few TRBJ1-3 TRBV7-2 . TGTGCCAGCAGTTTCGGCCCCGGACCTGGAAACACCATATATTTT CASSFGPGPGNTIYF
few TRBJ1-5 TRBV7-2 . TGTGCCAGCAGCTTAGCGGGGGTGGGACAGCCCCAGCATTTT CASSLAGVGQPQHF
few TRBJ1-4 TRBV28 . TGTGCCAGCAGTTTAATACGGACTTTTAATGAAAAACTGTTTTTT CASSLIRTFNEKLFF
. TRBJ1-1 TRBV18 . TGTGCCAGCTCACCCTGGACTGTGGAAGCTTTCTTT CASSPWTVEAFF
. TRBJ1-6 TRBV6-6 . TGTGCCAGCAGCCAGGGACGAGACCATAATTCACCCCTCCACTTT CASSQGRDHNSPLHF
. TRBJ2-2 TRBV6-4 TRBD1 TGTGCCAGCTCCGAACAGGGGACCGGGGAGCTGTTTTTT CASSEQGTGELFF
. TRBJ1-5 TRBV10-3 TRBD1 TGTGCCATCAGTGAAAGGGGACAGGGTCTGGGACAGCCCCAGCATTTT CAISERGQGLGQPQHF
. TRBJ1-6 TRBV7-2 TRBD1 TGTGCCAGCAGCCAGTTTGAGGGGGCTGATTCACCCCTCCACTTT CASSQFEGADSPLHF
. TRBJ2-1 TRBV14 . TGTGCCAGCAGCCAAGGGACTTACTCCTACAATGAGCAGTTCTTC CASSQGTYSYNEQFF
. TRBJ2-7 TRBV2 TRBD1 TGTGCCAGCAAAGTGGACAGGGGTGGAGAGCAGTACTTC CASKVDRGGEQYF
. TRBJ1-2 TRBV5-6 . TGTGCCAGCAGCTTGGACCAGGGCTACACCTTC CASSLDQGYTF
. TRBJ2-2 TRBV6-5 . TGTGCCAGCAGTCCGCTTATCGTGACCGGGGAGCTGTTTTTT CASSPLIVTGELFF
few TRBJ2-7 TRBV20-1 . TGCAGTGCTAGGTCTACCTACGAGCAGTACTTC CSARSTYEQYF
. TRBJ1-3 TRBV7-2 . TGTGCCAGCAGCTTAGAAGGGCGGAGCTCTGGAAACACCATATATTTT CASSLEGRSSGNTIYF
few TRBJ2-5 TRBV19 . TGTGCCAGTAGTATGGGTATTCAAGAGACCCAGTACTTC CASSMGIQETQYF
. TRBJ1-5 TRBV7-8 . TGTGCCAGCAGCTTAGGAGGGCTGATCAATCAGCCCCAGCATTTT CASSLGGLINQPQHF
few TRBJ1-1 TRBV2 . TGTGCCAGCAGTATTTACGGACGGGACACTGAAGCTTTCTTT CASSIYGRDTEAFF
few TRBJ1-1 TRBV18 . TGTGCCAGCTCACAAAATACAGGGTTTAACACTGAAGCTTTCTTT CASSQNTGFNTEAFF
. TRBJ2-1 TRBV6-5 . TGTGCCAGCAGTGGCTTAGGTGGGGAGCAGTTCTTC CASSGLGGEQFF
few TRBJ2-5 TRBV7-9 . TGTGCCAGTTCCCGGATTCAAGAGACCCAGTACTTC CASSRIQETQYF
. TRBJ1-1 TRBV7-9 . TGTGCCAGCAGCTTAACCGGGACGGGGAGCACTGAAGCTTTCTTT CASSLTGTGSTEAFF
few TRBJ1-2 TRBV4-3 . TGCGCCAGCAGCCAATTTACCGGCTATGGCTACACCTTC CASSQFTGYGYTF
few TRBJ2-7 TRBV6-5 TRBD1 TGTGCCAGCAGCCAAGACAGGGGTTACGAGCAGTACTTC CASSQDRGYEQYF
few TRBJ1-1 TRBV29-1 . TGCAGCGACCAACTCGGACAGCTTATCCCTCCAGCTTTCTTT CSDQLGQLIPPAFF
. TRBJ2-7 TRBV9 TRBD2 TGTGCCAGCAGCGTAGGTAATAGCGGGGGGACCTACGAGCAGTACTTC CASSVGNSGGTYEQYF
. TRBJ2-1 TRBV4-1 TRBD2 TGCGCCAGCAGCCCAGGACTAGCAAAGAACTACAATGAGCAGTTCTTC CASSPGLAKNYNEQFF
few TRBJ1-6 TRBV2 TRBD1 TGTGCCAGCAAGGGACAGTATAATTCACCCCTCCACTTT CASKGQYNSPLHF
. TRBJ1-2 TRBV2 . TGTGCCAGCAGTGTGTTGGGGGAAGGTGGCTACACCTTC CASSVLGEGGYTF
few TRBJ1-6 TRBV5-1 TRBD1 TGCGCCAGCAGCCCCGGGACAGGGGATTCACCCCTCCACTTT CASSPGTGDSPLHF
. TRBJ2-7 TRBV7-6 TRBD2 TGTGCCAGCAGCTACCGAGGGCTAACTAGCGGGCGCTCCTACGAGCAGTACTTC CASSYRGLTSGRSYEQYF
. TRBJ1-6 TRBV25-1 . TGTGCCAGCCTGTCCCCGGGACGGTATTCACCCCTCCACTTT CASLSPGRYSPLHF
. TRBJ1-6 TRBV6-1 . TGTGCCAGCAGTACGGGACCACGAGTTTGGGCCCCCCTCCACTTT CASSTGPRVWAPLHF
. TRBJ1-2 TRBV28 . TGTGCCAGCAGTTTACCCAACCCGGGCCATTCAGGATATGGCTACACCTTC CASSLPNPGHSGYGYTF
. TRBJ1-6 TRBV6-5 . TGTGCCAGCAGTTACAGGCACGATAATTCACCCCTCCACTTT CASSYRHDNSPLHF
. TRBJ2-2 TRBV6-1 TRBD2 TGTGCCAGCAGTGATGGGACTAGCGGGGGCCACGGGGAGCTGTTTTTT CASSDGTSGGHGELFF
. TRBJ1-6 TRBV12-5 . TGTGCTAGTGGTTTGCCGGGGGATAATTCACCCCTCCACTTT CASGLPGDNSPLHF
. TRBJ1-5 TRBV2 TRBD1 TGTGCCATTGGACAGGGATACAATCAGCCCCAGCATTTT CAIGQGYNQPQHF
. TRBJ2-1 TRBV7-2 TRBD2 TGTGCCAGCAACCCCAGCTGGGGGGGATACAATGAGCAGTTCTTC CASNPSWGGYNEQFF
. TRBJ2-1 TRBV6-6 TRBD2 TGTGCCAGCAGTTCCACTAGCGGGGGGGACAATGAGCAGTTCTTC CASSSTSGGDNEQFF
. TRBJ2-7 TRBV28 . TGTGCCAGCAGTTCCCCGTCAGGCTACGAGCAGTACTTC CASSSPSGYEQYF
. TRBJ1-5 TRBV5-1 . TGCGCCAGCAGCTTGGGACAGTATAGCAATCAGCCCCAGCATTTT CASSLGQYSNQPQHF
few TRBJ2-5 TRBV27 . TGTGCCAGCACGACCCTCGGGGAGACCCAGTACTTC CASTTLGETQYF
. TRBJ1-1 TRBV6-5 . TGTGCCAGCAGTTCGGGCAGGGCATCCGCCTGGGGTGAAGCTTTCTTT CASSSGRASAWGEAFF
few TRBJ1-5 TRBV5-1 TRBD1 TGCGCCAGCAGCCAGACAGGGGACAATCAGCCCCAGCATTTT CASSQTGDNQPQHF
. TRBJ1-4 TRBV5-1 TRBD1 TGCGCCAGCAGCTCCACAGGGGGAACGACTAATGAAAAACTGTTTTTT CASSSTGGTTNEKLFF
. TRBJ2-6 TRBV7-2 . TGTGCCAGCAGCTTAACCTTTATTGGGGCCAACGTCCTGACTTTC CASSLTFIGANVLTF